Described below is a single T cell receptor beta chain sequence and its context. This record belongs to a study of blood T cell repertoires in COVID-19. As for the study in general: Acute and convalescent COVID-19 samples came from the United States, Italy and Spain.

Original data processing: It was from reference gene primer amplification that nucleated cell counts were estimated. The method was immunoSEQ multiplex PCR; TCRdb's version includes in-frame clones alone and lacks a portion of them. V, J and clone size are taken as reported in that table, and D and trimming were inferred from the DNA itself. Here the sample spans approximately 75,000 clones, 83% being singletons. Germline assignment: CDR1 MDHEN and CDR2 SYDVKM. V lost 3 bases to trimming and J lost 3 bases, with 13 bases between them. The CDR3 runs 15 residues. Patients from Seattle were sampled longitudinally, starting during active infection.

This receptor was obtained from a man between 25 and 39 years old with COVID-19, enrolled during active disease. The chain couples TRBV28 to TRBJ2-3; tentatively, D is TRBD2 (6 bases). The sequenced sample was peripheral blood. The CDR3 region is CASSFVPGGTDTQYF. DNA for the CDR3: TGTGCCAGCAGTTTTGTTCCAGGAGGGACAGATACGCAGTATTTT.